This T cell receptor (beta chain) was retrieved from a study of Graves' ophthalmopathy and Graves' hyperthyroidism. The germline CDR1 and CDR2 sequences are MDHEN and SYDVKM. This CDR3 is 14 amino acids long. V lost 5 bases, J lost 5 bases, and 8 bases stayed unmatched. This clonotype was counted between two and nine times. The TCR beta CDR3 regions underwent amplification from RNA transcripts. The first round was an RT-PCR with HTBI primers, and the second round was a multiplex PCR. Each CDR3 protein is one row after TCRdb ran MiXCR on the multiplex PCR reads. In the table there are around 520,000 distinct CDR3 sequences, under 40% of which are singletons.

Input material: peripheral blood or thyroid tissue (not recorded which). The chain joins TRBV28 to TRBJ2-5; TRBD2 matches at 7 bases. This clonotype was obtained from an adult man with Graves' hyperthyroidism. The chain's CDR3 is CASSLPRRGETQYF. CDR3 nucleotides: TGTGCCAGCAGTCTTCCTAGGCGGGGGGAGACCCAGTACTTC.